The entry below describes one T cell receptor beta chain. Its antigen is not known. This specimen belongs to a study of cytomegalovirus exposure and HLA in healthy donors. Whole-study results and caveats: Some TCR beta chains (roughly 160 of them) were listed as cytomegalovirus-associated.

CDR1 is SGDLS, CDR2 YYNGEE, per germline. Unmatched junction bases numbered 2, after V lost 2 bases and J lost 4 bases. This CDR3 has 15 residues. PCR amplification relied on 60 Vbeta primers (plus 13 Jbeta primers). Only in-frame clones appear in the TCRdb table, and some are missing; sequencing was by immunoSEQ multiplex PCR. The data show 180,000 or so clones, with approximately 84% seen just once and roughly 2.7% held by the top ten. This chain uses TRBV9 with TRBJ2-6; 8 positions match TRBD2. The material sequenced was PBMCs. The TCR originated in a female donor in good health and CMV-seronegative. CDR3 nucleotide sequence: TGTGCCAGCAGCGTCGGGGGGGCAGGGGCCAACGTCCTGACTTTC. Amino acids: CASSVGGAGANVLTF. Filled out from reference TRBV9 and TRBJ2-6, the complete variable domain reads DSGVTQTPKHLITATGQRVTLRCSPRSGDLSVYWYQQSLDQGLQFLIQYYNGEERAKGNILERFSAQQFPDLHSELNLSSLELGDSALYFCASSVGGAGANVLTFGAGSRLTVL.